This TCR beta chain was sequenced during a study of blood T cell repertoires in COVID-19 (dated by TCRdb to 2018 to 2021). Study-wide context: Samples from collaborators originated in the United States, Italy and Spain and spanned both the acute and convalescent phases of COVID-19. The material from the prospective study consisted of cDNA or gDNA derived from T cells, B-cell-depleted T cells, or PBMCs. Deeply sampled blood TCRbeta repertoires from subjects exposed to, actively infected with, or recovered from COVID-19 were included in the dataset. The samples were drawn from two sources: the first 160 participants of the ongoing ImmuneRACE study, and 950 to 1,500 subjects contributed by 6 global collaborators. The sample metadata nearly always contained a de-identified subject ID, COVID-19 status, age in years and sex. The repertoires were released in a freely available public database intended as a resource for research on the immune response to SARS-CoV-2. Where available, HLA class I and class II types were obtained from metadata supplied by the sample provider rather than from assay-based typing. Results and caveats for the whole study, not just this receptor: The amount of clinical and demographic metadata varied by source and participant and was provided uncurated.

TCRbeta CDR3 regions were amplified from genomic DNA using the immunoSEQ Assay, a bias-controlled multiplex PCR. Per the source publication's procedure: Nucleated cell counts per sample were estimated from amplification of reference gene primers within the assay. Sequence reads were collapsed and filtered to measure the absolute abundance of every unique TCRbeta CDR3 rearrangement. For each sample, productive Simpson clonality was calculated by taking the square root of Simpson's diversity index across productive rearrangements. TCRdb retrieved this table from immuneACCESS and kept in-frame rearrangements only. Not all clones are present; in checked studies, unresolved V genes account for under half, and no reason is known for the remainder. That table supplies the V and J calls and clone size; D and trimming were determined from the DNA. The sample contains 130,000 or so clones, 69% of them found a single time. Clones ranked in the top ten supply over 2% of the sample.

As for this clone: Which antigen it targets is not known. No much larger clone is present one base from it, and per-base qualities are unavailable.

The germline V gene sets CDR1 to ENHRY and CDR2 to SYGVKD. The CDR3 runs 14 residues from the cysteine to the phenylalanine. This entry keeps only the CDR3 DNA: 42 bases, framed from base 1. V is reduced by 5 bases and J by 0 bases, leaving a spacing of 10 bases between them. The collaborating institutions used their own protocols to collect whole blood in K2EDTA tubes. For TCRbeta analysis, collaborators shipped samples in one of three forms: frozen whole blood, isolated PBMCs, or DNA extracted from either of those sample types. The sample was peripheral blood. The clonotype originates from a woman between 65 and 79 years old with acute or convalescent COVID-19. This sequence uses TRBV10-3 and TRBJ1-2; the D gene cannot be named for sure. The sequenced DNA: TGTGCCATCAGTTCAGTAGCTGCTAACTATGGCTACACCTTC. This is translated as CAISSVAANYGYTF.